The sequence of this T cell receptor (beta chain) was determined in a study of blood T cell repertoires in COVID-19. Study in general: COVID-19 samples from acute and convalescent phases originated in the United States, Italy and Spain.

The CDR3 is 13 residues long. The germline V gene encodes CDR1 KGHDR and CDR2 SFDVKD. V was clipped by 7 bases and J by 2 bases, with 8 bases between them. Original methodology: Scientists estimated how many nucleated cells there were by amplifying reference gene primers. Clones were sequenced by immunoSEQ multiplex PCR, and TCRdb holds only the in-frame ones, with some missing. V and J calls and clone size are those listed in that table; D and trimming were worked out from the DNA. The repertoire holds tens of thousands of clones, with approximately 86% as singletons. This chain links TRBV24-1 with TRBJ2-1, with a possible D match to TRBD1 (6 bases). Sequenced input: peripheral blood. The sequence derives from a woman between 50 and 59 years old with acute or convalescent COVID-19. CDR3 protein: CATSRGTYNEQFF. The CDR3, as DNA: TGTGCCACCAGCAGGGGTACCTACAATGAGCAGTTCTTC.